Listed below are T cell receptor beta chains from one sample, sequenced in a study of blood T cell repertoires in COVID-19. Some clones are missing from TCRdb's copy, which holds only in-frame ones; the method was immunoSEQ multiplex PCR. This table holds a few hundred thousand clones, 70% to 90% found once. Sequenced input: PBMCs or T cells enriched from blood (not recorded which). The receptors come from a middle-aged man who had recovered from COVID-19. Each CDR3 is given with its conserved first and last residue.

V gene: TRBV19
J gene: TRBJ1-5
CDR3 protein: CASSRPTEGRLNQPQHF

V gene: TRBV5-1
J gene: TRBJ1-1
CDR3 protein: CASNTDPGRTDTEAFF

V gene: TRBV7-9
J gene: TRBJ2-7
CDR3 protein: CASSPQGLAGVYEQYF

V gene: TRBV3-1/TRBV3-2
J gene: TRBJ1-2
CDR3 protein: CASSLRTGVRGYTF

V gene: TRBV7-2
J gene: TRBJ2-1
CDR3 protein: CASSLRWTSGSSYNEQFF

V gene: TRBV30
J gene: TRBJ1-2
CDR3 protein: CAWSPPWARNHTF

V gene: TRBV12-3/TRBV12-4
J gene: TRBJ2-7
CDR3 protein: CATSTDYYEQYF

V gene: TRBV6-5
J gene: TRBJ2-1
CDR3 protein: CASSFGNEQFF

V gene: TRBV19
J gene: TRBJ1-2
CDR3 protein: CASSTAGGGYTF

V gene: TRBV29-1
J gene: TRBJ1-1
CDR3 protein: CSVERGEKAEAFF

V gene: TRBV2
J gene: TRBJ1-1
CDR3 protein: CASSISQGLRAFF

V gene: TRBV3-1/TRBV3-2
J gene: TRBJ1-5
CDR3 protein: CASSRGGYSNQPQHF

V gene: TRBV5-1
J gene: TRBJ2-7
CDR3 protein: CASRVAGATGEQYF

V gene: TRBV11-3
J gene: TRBJ2-2
CDR3 protein: CASSRRGGELFF

V gene: TRBV12-3/TRBV12-4
J gene: TRBJ1-2
CDR3 protein: CASRPRGGGGYTF

V gene: TRBV29-1
J gene: TRBJ2-1
CDR3 protein: CNVWRTGRLVNEQFF

V gene: TRBV9
J gene: TRBJ2-6
CDR3 protein: CASSSPTGPRSGANVLTF

V gene: TRBV11-2
J gene: TRBJ2-1
CDR3 protein: CATRRWGRVYNEQFF

V gene: TRBV27
J gene: TRBJ2-3
CDR3 protein: CASSSGKTTDTQYF

V gene: TRBV11-2
J gene: TRBJ2-7
CDR3 protein: CASSLVSGGASEQYF

V gene: TRBV3-1/TRBV3-2
J gene: TRBJ2-3
CDR3 protein: CASSQYLDTQYF

V gene: TRBV7-3
J gene: TRBJ2-2
CDR3 protein: CASLNTGELFF

V gene: TRBV5-1
J gene: TRBJ2-7
CDR3 protein: CASSSWGQGYEQYF

V gene: TRBV27
J gene: TRBJ2-3
CDR3 protein: CASSPLSGGPSTDTQYF

V gene: TRBV6-5
J gene: TRBJ2-1
CDR3 protein: CASSNRVSEQFF

V gene: TRBV7-2
J gene: TRBJ1-2
CDR3 protein: CASNLAGQGNGYTF

V gene: TRBV24-1
J gene: TRBJ1-2
CDR3 protein: CATHSGRGYGYTF

V gene: TRBV11-2
J gene: TRBJ2-1
CDR3 protein: CASTGGRTYYNEQFF